This T cell receptor (beta chain) was profiled in a study of blood T cell repertoires in COVID-19. Germline CDR1 reads WSHSY; CDR2 reads SAAADI. The CDR3 covers 15 residues. The junction had 1 base not matched to a gene; V was cut back by 0 bases and J by 1 base. The repertoire was sequenced with immunoSEQ multiplex PCR; TCRdb's copy has only in-frame clones and lacks some. The data show some 87,000 clones, with around 90% seen just once and more than 3.5% held by the top ten. The sample comprised peripheral blood. This clonotype originated in a human donor with COVID-19, enrolled during active disease. The donor label of this sample is uncertain. This rearrangement joins TRBV10-2 to TRBJ2-3; 7 nucleotides line up with TRBD2. Here the CDR3 reads CASSESAGGTDTQYF. CDR3 nucleotide sequence: TGCGCCAGCAGTGAGTCGGCGGGGGGCACAGATACGCAGTATTTT.